The subject of this entry is one T cell receptor beta chain. As handled by the study authors: Amplifying reference gene primers gave estimates of nucleated cell counts. The repertoire was sequenced with immunoSEQ multiplex PCR; TCRdb's copy has only in-frame clones and lacks some. The DNA gave D and trimming, while V, J and clone size come from that table. The data contain under 150,000 clones, roughly 84% of them seen just once; the ten biggest clones take up 5% to 7%. This sample stems from a study of blood T cell repertoires in COVID-19. The trim removed 5 bases at V and 13 bases at J, leaving 17 bases unmatched. Looked up from germline, CDR1 is SGHTA and CDR2 is FQGNSA. The CDR3 is 16 amino acids.

This TCR was sampled from a woman aged 45-60 years who had been exposed to COVID-19. Sequenced input: PBMCs or T cells enriched from blood (not recorded which). The V gene is TRBV7-2, the J gene TRBJ2-1; 10 bases match TRBD1. The CDR3 bases are TGTGCCAGCAGCCAGGGAGGTAGGACAGGGGGAAGCCCTCAGTTCTTC. This sequence encodes CASSQGGRTGGSPQFF.